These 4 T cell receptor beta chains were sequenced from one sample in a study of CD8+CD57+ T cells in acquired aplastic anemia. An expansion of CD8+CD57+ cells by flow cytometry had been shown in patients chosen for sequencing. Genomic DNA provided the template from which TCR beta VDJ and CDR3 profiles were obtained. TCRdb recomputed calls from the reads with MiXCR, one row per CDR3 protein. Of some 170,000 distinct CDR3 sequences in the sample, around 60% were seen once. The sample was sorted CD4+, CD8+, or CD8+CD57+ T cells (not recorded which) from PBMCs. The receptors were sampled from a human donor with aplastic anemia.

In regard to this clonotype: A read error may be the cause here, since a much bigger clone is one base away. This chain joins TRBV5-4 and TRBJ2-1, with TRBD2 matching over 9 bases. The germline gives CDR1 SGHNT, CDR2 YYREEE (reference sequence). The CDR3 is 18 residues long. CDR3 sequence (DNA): TGTGCCAGCAGCGTAGCGCCCAGCGGGGGGAGCTCCTACAATGAGCAGCTCTTC. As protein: CASSVAPSGGSSYNEQLF.

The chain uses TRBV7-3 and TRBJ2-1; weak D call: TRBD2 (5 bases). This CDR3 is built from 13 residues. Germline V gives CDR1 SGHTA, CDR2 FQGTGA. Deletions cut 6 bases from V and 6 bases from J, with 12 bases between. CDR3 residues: CASRRTPSNEQFF. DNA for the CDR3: TGTGCCAGCAGGCGGACTCCGAGCAATGAGCAGTTCTTC. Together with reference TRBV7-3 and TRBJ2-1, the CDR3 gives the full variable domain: GAGVSQTPSNKVTEKGKYVELRCDPISGHTALYWYRQSLGQGPEFLIYFQGTGAADDSGLPNDRFFAVRPEGSVSTLKIQRTERGDSAVYLCASRRTPSNEQFFGPGTRLTVL.

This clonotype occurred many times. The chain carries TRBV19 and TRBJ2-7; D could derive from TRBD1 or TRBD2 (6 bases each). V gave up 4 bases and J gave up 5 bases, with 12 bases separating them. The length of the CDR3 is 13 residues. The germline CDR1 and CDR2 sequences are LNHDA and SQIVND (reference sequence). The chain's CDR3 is CASSKQGRHEQYF. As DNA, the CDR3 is TGTGCCAGTAGTAAGCAGGGGAGGCACGAGCAGTACTTC.

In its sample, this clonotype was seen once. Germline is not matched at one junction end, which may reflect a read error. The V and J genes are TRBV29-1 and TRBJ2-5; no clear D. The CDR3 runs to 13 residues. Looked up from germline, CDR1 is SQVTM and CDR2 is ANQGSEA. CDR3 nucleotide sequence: TGCAGCGTTGAAGACCTCAATATGGAGAGCCAGTACTTC. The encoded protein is CSVEDLNMESQYF.